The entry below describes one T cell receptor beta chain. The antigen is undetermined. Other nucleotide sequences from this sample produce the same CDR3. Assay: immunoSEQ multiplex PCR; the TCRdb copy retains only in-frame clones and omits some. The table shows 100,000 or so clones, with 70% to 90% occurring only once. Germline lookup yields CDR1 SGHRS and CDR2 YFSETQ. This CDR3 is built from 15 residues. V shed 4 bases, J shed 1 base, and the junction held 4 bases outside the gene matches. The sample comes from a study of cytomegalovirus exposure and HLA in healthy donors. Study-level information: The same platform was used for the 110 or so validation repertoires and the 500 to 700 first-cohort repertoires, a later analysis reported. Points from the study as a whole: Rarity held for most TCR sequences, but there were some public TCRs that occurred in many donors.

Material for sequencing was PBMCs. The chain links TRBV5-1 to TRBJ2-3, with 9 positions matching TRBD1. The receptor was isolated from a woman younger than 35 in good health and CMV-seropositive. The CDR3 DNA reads TGCGCCAGCAGCCCCCGGACAGGGGGCACAGATACGCAGTATTTT. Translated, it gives CASSPRTGGTDTQYF.